In its sample, the clone carrying this T cell receptor beta chain was seen a few times. This entry belongs to a study of CD8+ T cells in alopecia areata. RNA extraction and reverse transcription yielded cDNA as sequencing template. Using immunoSEQ multiplex PCR, the repertoire was profiled, and TCRdb retains in-frame clones only, with some absent. The sample shows 10,000 to 15,000 clones, around 63% of them seen only once. Germline loops: CDR1 KGHSH, CDR2 LQKENI. This CDR3 has 15 amino acids. The V and J ends lost 5 bases and 1 base respectively, with 14 bases between them. Lesional scalp punch biopsies and peripheral blood were collected from alopecia areata patients.

The TCR comes from a human donor with alopecia areata. Sequencing used skin. J is TRBJ1-1 and V is TRBV18; D possibly corresponds to TRBD1 (5 bases). The CDR3 loop is CASSTSGRKNTEAFF. Written as DNA, the CDR3 is TGTGCCAGCTCAACGTCGGGACGGAAGAACACTGAAGCTTTCTTT. Complete variable domain (other parts from reference TRBV18 and TRBJ1-1): NAGVMQNPRHLVRRRGQEARLRCSPMKGHSHVYWYRQLPEEGLKFMVYLQKENIIDESGMPKERFSAEFPKEGPSILRIQQVVRGDSAAYFCASSTSGRKNTEAFFGQGTRLTVV.